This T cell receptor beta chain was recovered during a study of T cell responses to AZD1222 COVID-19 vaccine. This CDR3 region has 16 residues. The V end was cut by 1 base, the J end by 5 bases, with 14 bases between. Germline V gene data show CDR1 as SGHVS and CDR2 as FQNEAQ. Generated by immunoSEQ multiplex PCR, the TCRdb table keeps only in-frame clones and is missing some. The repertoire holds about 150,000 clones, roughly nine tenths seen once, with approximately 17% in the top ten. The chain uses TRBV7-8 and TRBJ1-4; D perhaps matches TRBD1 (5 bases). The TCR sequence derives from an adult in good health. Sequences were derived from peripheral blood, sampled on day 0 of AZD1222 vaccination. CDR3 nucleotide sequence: TGTGCCAGCAGCTTAGGTTTCGGGGGTAGGAATGAAAAACTGTTTTTT. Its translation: CASSLGFGGRNEKLFF.